A selection of T cell receptor beta chains follows, all from one sample in a study of Ad26.COV2.S vaccination and SARS-CoV-2 variants. Repertoires were generated with immunoSEQ multiplex PCR, while TCRdb's copy carries only in-frame clones and drops some. The data show around 420,000 clones, approximately 87% seen once. The sample consisted of peripheral blood, taken in a trial of Ad26.COV2.S vaccine versus placebo. These receptors originate from a person between 18 and 65 years old who received the Ad26.COV2.S COVID-19 vaccine or a placebo. The CDR3 runs from the conserved cysteine through the conserved F or W. Each record gives: CDR3 DNA, CDR3 protein, V gene, D gene, CDR3 length, clone size, J gene. A D gene is named only where the DNA matches it firmly. Rows may omit the clone size; those that give it use once, few, many or a size class.

CDR3nt: TGTGCCAGCAGTTACTCGATTTCTTTTCAGCCCCAGCATTTT; CDR3aa: CASSYSISFQPQHF; v_gene: TRBV6-5; d_gene: NA; len: 14; abundance: NA; j_gene: TRBJ1-5
CDR3nt: TGTGCCAGTAGTCGACGATCAAACAGGGGCTCCTACGAGCAGTACTTC; CDR3aa: CASSRRSNRGSYEQYF; v_gene: TRBV19; d_gene: TRBD1; len: 16; abundance: NA; j_gene: TRBJ2-7
CDR3nt: TGTGCCACCAGCAGAGTCAGGGCAGGGACCTACGAGCAGTACTTC; CDR3aa: CATSRVRAGTYEQYF; v_gene: TRBV15; d_gene: NA; len: 15; abundance: NA; j_gene: TRBJ2-7
CDR3nt: TGTGCCAGCAGTGGAAAACCGGGACCCTCGTACAATGAGCAGTTCTTC; CDR3aa: CASSGKPGPSYNEQFF; v_gene: TRBV27; d_gene: NA; len: 16; abundance: NA; j_gene: TRBJ2-1
CDR3nt: TGTGCCAGCAGCGTAGCGGTAGGGGCCCTCTACAATGAGCAGTTCTTC; CDR3aa: CASSVAVGALYNEQFF; v_gene: TRBV9; d_gene: NA; len: 16; abundance: NA; j_gene: TRBJ2-1
CDR3nt: TGTGCCAGCTCACCGATTATAGCGGGGTTGAACACCGGGGAGCTGTTTTTT; CDR3aa: CASSPIIAGLNTGELFF; v_gene: TRBV18; d_gene: TRBD2; len: 17; abundance: NA; j_gene: TRBJ2-2
CDR3nt: TGCGCCAGAATTACTAGCGGGGGGTCCACAGATACGCAGTATTTT; CDR3aa: CARITSGGSTDTQYF; v_gene: TRBV10-1; d_gene: TRBD2; len: 15; abundance: NA; j_gene: TRBJ2-3
CDR3nt: TGTGCCAGCAGCTTTAGCGGGGGCCAAGAGACCCAGTACTTC; CDR3aa: CASSFSGGQETQYF; v_gene: TRBV11-3; d_gene: TRBD2; len: 14; abundance: few; j_gene: TRBJ2-5
CDR3nt: TGTGCCAGCAGATTGCTGACAGGGTCACAGTTCTTC; CDR3aa: CASRLLTGSQFF; v_gene: TRBV5-5; d_gene: TRBD1; len: 12; abundance: NA; j_gene: TRBJ2-1
CDR3nt: TGTGCCACCAGCAGAACCTTGGACAGCCTGGAGCAGTACTTC; CDR3aa: CATSRTLDSLEQYF; v_gene: TRBV15; d_gene: NA; len: 14; abundance: NA; j_gene: TRBJ2-7
CDR3nt: TGTGCCAGCAGCCAAGTCAGGGTATCACCCCTCCACTTT; CDR3aa: CASSQVRVSPLHF; v_gene: TRBV3-1/TRBV3-2; d_gene: NA; len: 13; abundance: NA; j_gene: TRBJ1-6